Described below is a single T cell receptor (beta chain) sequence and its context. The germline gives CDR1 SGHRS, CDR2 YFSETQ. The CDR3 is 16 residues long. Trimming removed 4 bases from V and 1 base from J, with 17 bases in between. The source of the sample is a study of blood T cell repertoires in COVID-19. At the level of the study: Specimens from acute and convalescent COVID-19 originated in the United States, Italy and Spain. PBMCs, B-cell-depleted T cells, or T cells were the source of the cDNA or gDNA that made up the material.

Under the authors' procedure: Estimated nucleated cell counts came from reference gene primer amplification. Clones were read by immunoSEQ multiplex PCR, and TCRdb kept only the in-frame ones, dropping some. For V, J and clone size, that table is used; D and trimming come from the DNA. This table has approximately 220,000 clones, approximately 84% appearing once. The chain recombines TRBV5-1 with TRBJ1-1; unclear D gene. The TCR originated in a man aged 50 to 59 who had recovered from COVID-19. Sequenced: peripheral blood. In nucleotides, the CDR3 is TGCGCCAGCAGCGACGGGAAAAAAGGCCGGAACACTGAAGCTTTCTTT. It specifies CASSDGKKGRNTEAFF.